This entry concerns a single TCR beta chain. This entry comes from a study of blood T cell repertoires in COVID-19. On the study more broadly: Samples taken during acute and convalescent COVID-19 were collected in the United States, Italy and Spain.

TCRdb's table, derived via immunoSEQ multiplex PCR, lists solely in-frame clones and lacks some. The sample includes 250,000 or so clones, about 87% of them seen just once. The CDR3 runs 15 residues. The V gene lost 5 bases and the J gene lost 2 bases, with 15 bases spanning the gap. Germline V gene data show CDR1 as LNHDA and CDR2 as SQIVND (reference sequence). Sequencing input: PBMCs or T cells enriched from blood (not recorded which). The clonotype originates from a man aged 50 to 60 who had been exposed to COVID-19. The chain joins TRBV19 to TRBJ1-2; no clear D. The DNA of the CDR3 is TGTGCCAGTAGTCTCGACCTCCGGAGAAACTATGGCTACACCTTC. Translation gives CASSLDLRRNYGYTF. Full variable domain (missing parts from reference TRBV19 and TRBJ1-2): DGGITQSPKYLFRKEGQNVTLSCEQNLNHDAMYWYRQDPGQGLRLIYYSQIVNDFQKGDIAEGYSVSREKKESFPLTVTSAQKNPTAFYLCASSLDLRRNYGYTFGSGTRLTVV.